Each of the 5 T cell receptor beta chains below was sequenced from the same sample in a study of CD4 T cells in relation to SARS-CoV-2 and coronaviruses (dated by TCRdb to the early 2020s). Library preparation used the immunoSEQ multiplex PCR assay. This immuneACCESS table, as held by TCRdb, lists in-frame sequences with V and J called but not all clones. Of the missing ones, under half trace to an unresolved V gene in checked studies; the others have no known cause. The sample table contains 20,000 to 25,000 clones; only one count was recorded for approximately 72% of them. Together, the top ten hold about 12% of the sample. CD4+ T cells from unexposed donors were collected before the COVID-19 pandemic (2011-2018). The EasySep CD4+ T cell isolation kit was used to isolate CD4+ T cells once the cultures had run for roughly 9 days. Antigens of these TCRs are unknown. Sequencing was carried out using CD4+ T cells from PBMCs, cultured in vitro. The receptors derive from a human donor in good health.

This sequence joins TRBV2 and TRBJ1-4, with a weak D call TRBD1 (5 bases). The CDR3 has 14 residues. The V and J ends lost 5 bases and 5 bases respectively, with 12 bases between them. CDR1 and CDR2 from the germline V gene are SNHLY and FYNNEI. The CDR3 sequence: CASSPGGVNEKLFF. In nucleotides, the CDR3 is TGTGCCAGCAGTCCGGGGGGTGTGAATGAAAAACTGTTTTTT.

The rearrangement joins TRBV9 to TRBJ2-6, with 7 bases aligning to TRBD2. With V trimmed by 3 bases and J by 4 bases, 10 bases remained unmatched. The CDR3 contains 17 residues. The germline V gene has CDR1 SGDLS and CDR2 YYNGEE. CDR3 DNA: TGTGCCAGCAGCGGGGGAGGGGTCGTGAGAGGGGCCAACGTCCTGACTTTC. Encoded protein: CASSGGGVVRGANVLTF.

This clone was recorded once. V gene TRBV15 combines with J gene TRBJ2-7; 8 bases align to TRBD1. This CDR3 is 15 amino acids long. The germline V gene encodes CDR1 LNHNV and CDR2 YYDKDF (reference sequence). Trimming removed 1 base from V and 6 bases from J; junction bases left unmatched: 8. The CDR3 protein is CATSRVGAGGGEQYF. In DNA, the CDR3 is TGTGCCACCAGCAGAGTAGGGGCAGGGGGCGGCGAGCAGTACTTC.

The J gene is TRBJ2-5, the V gene TRBV11-2, with 8 nucleotides matching TRBD2. CDR3 size: 16 residues. Per germline, CDR1 SGHAT and CDR2 FQNNGV. The ends lost 5 bases at V and 3 bases at J; junction bases unmatched: 11. In DNA, the CDR3 is TGTGCCAGCAGCCCCAGGGTAGCGGGACAAAAAGAGACCCAGTACTTC. Translation gives CASSPRVAGQKETQYF. Supplemented by reference TRBV11-2 and TRBJ2-5, the full variable domain reads EAGVAQSPRYKIIEKRQSVAFWCNPISGHATLYWYQQILGQGPKLLIQFQNNGVVDDSQLPKDRFSAERLKGVDSTLKIQPAKLEDSAVYLCASSPRVAGQKETQYFGPGTRLLVL.

DNA of the CDR3: TGTGCCAGCAGCTCATTTGACGGAGGAACCTACGAGCAGTACTTC. Amino acids: CASSSFDGGTYEQYF. The gene calls are TRBV3-1 (or the pseudogene TRBV3-2) and TRBJ2-7; TRBD2 might be the D (5 bases). Germline V lookup: CDR1 LGHDT, CDR2 YNNKEL (reference sequence). V was trimmed by 5 bases and J by 2 bases, leaving 16 bases between them. The CDR3 totals 15 residues.